The clone carrying this T cell receptor (beta chain) turned up a few times. CDR1 and CDR2 from the germline V gene are MNHNS and SASEGT. The CDR3 loop spans 13 amino acids. V shed 6 bases and J 4 bases; nucleotides not matched to a gene: 3. Localized lung adenocarcinoma, a non-small cell lung cancer, affected the donors. This sample is drawn from a study of CD4 and CD8 cells across lung adenocarcinoma regions. TCRdb reprocessed the PCR reads with MiXCR, giving one entry per CDR3 protein. The sample includes under 30,000 distinct CDR3 sequences, around 56% of them seen just once. Sequenced input: CD8+ T cells from the center of a lung tumor. The chain links TRBV6-1 to TRBJ2-1; 7 nucleotides line up with TRBD1. This TCR derives from a male donor with lung adenocarcinoma. The CD4 and CD8 labels of this study may be unreliable. The CDR3: CASRQGFYNEQFF. In DNA, the CDR3 is TGTGCCAGCAGACAGGGGTTTTACAATGAGCAGTTCTTC.